This is a list of T cell receptor beta chains from one sample in a study of T cell repertoires in cytomegalovirus infection. MiXCR, run by TCRdb on the reads, gives a single entry per CDR3 protein. The table records hundreds of thousands of distinct CDR3 sequences, about 8.8% of them present only once. Sample: PBMCs. The receptors were sampled from a human donor in good health (CMV status not recorded). Some clones in this sample may be carry-over from other donors' samples. The CDR3 runs from the conserved cysteine through the conserved F or W. A D gene is named only where the DNA matches it firmly. The size entry is marked missing in some rows and otherwise reads once, few, many or a size class.

TRBD2 TRBJ2-3 TRBV19 many CASRFSGDRTDTQYF TGTGCCAGTAGATTCAGCGGGGACCGCACAGATACGCAGTATTTT
- TRBJ1-1 TRBV6-5 many CASSRTLMNTEAFF TGTGCCAGCAGTCGGACACTCATGAACACTGAAGCTTTCTTT
- TRBJ2-3 TRBV29-1 few CSVSSPDTQYF TGCAGCGTTTCGAGCCCAGATACGCAGTATTTT
- TRBJ2-1 TRBV6-1 many CASSEAANEQFF TGTGCCAGCAGTGAAGCGGCTAATGAGCAGTTCTTC
- TRBJ2-5 TRBV2 few CASRPGETQYF TGTGCCAGCAGACCCGGAGAGACCCAGTACTTC
- TRBJ2-1 TRBV7-2 many CASSLAGSSYNEQFF TGTGCCAGCAGCTTAGCCGGGAGCTCCTACAATGAGCAGTTCTTC
TRBD1 TRBJ2-3 TRBV6-5 - CASSYGLTGTRDTQYF TGTGCCAGCAGTTACGGGTTGACAGGGACAAGGGATACGCAGTATTTT
TRBD1 TRBJ2-2 TRBV28 many CATPGGQGAIGELFF TGTGCCACCCCCGGGGGACAGGGGGCTATCGGGGAGCTGTTTTTT
- TRBJ2-5 TRBV20-1 many CSASTGTLETQYF TGCAGTGCTAGTACCGGGACTCTGGAGACCCAGTACTTC
- TRBJ1-2 TRBV7-2 many CASSLWDDGSGYTF TGTGCCAGCAGCCTGTGGGACGATGGAAGCGGCTACACCTTC
- TRBJ2-2 TRBV6-2/TRBV6-3 many CASSYGGGELFF TGTGCCAGCAGTTACGGGGGCGGGGAGCTGTTTTTT
- TRBJ2-1 TRBV12-3/TRBV12-4 many CASSPNRGAGNEQFF TGTGCCAGCAGTCCCAACCGGGGGGCTGGGAATGAGCAGTTCTTC
- TRBJ2-5 TRBV29-1 few CSGQGLQETQYF TGCAGCGGACAGGGACTCCAAGAGACCCAGTACTTC
- TRBJ2-1 TRBV6-2/TRBV6-3 many CASSLQGGVYNEQFF TGTGCCAGCAGTCTACAGGGGGGGGTGTACAATGAGCAGTTCTTC
- TRBJ1-2 TRBV28 few CAIGQSSGGNYGYTF TGTGCCATCGGACAGTCCTCCGGGGGTAACTATGGCTACACCTTC
TRBD2 TRBJ2-1 TRBV7-6 many CASSDSGSSYNEQFF TGTGCCAGCAGCGACAGCGGGAGCTCCTACAATGAGCAGTTCTTC
- TRBJ2-7 TRBV27 few CASSLEGGYEQYF TGTGCCAGCAGTTTAGAGGGGGGATACGAGCAGTACTTC
- TRBJ1-4 TRBV3-1 - CASSQQSTTNEKLFF TGTGCCAGCAGTCAACAGTCTACAACTAATGAAAAACTGTTTTTT
TRBD2 TRBJ2-2 TRBV27 many CASSLSGLAGAVTGELFF TGTGCCAGCAGTTTATCGGGACTAGCGGGGGCCGTCACCGGGGAGCTGTTTTTT
- TRBJ2-5 TRBV12-5 few CASDRDTYGTQYF TGTGCTAGTGATCGGGACACCTATGGGACCCAGTACTTC
- TRBJ2-1 TRBV6-5 many CASSFQGGGNEQFF TGTGCCAGCAGTTTTCAGGGTGGAGGGAATGAGCAGTTCTTC
- TRBJ1-2 TRBV20-1 few CSASTQQVYGYTF TGCAGTGCTAGTACTCAGCAAGTCTATGGCTACACCTTC
- TRBJ1-4 TRBV7-2 many CASSLLQGRELFF TGTGCCAGCAGCCTCTTGCAGGGGAGGGAACTGTTTTTT
- TRBJ1-1 TRBV19 - CASSPRPLKGEAFF TGTGCCAGTAGTCCCCGGCCCCTCAAGGGGGAAGCTTTCTTT
TRBD2 TRBJ2-3 TRBV7-3 many CASSLRLAGTDTQYF TGTGCCAGCAGCTTAAGGCTAGCGGGGACCGATACGCAGTATTTT
TRBD1 TRBJ1-2 TRBV20-1 many CSARDGQGYGYTF TGCAGTGCTAGGGACGGACAGGGCTATGGCTACACCTTC
- TRBJ2-2 TRBV19 - CASSIGSANTGELFF TGTGCCAGTAGTATAGGGTCAGCGAACACCGGGGAGCTGTTTTTT
TRBD1 TRBJ1-1 TRBV10-3 many CAIRYDRENTEAFF TGTGCCATCAGATACGACAGGGAGAACACTGAAGCTTTCTTT
- TRBJ2-1 TRBV2 many CASSELGYNEQFF TGTGCCAGCAGTGAACTTGGTTACAATGAGCAGTTCTTC
- TRBJ1-1 TRBV5-1 many CASSLGHNTEAFF TGCGCCAGCAGCTTAGGGCATAACACTGAAGCTTTCTTT
TRBD1 TRBJ1-1 TRBV5-1 many CASSLIRSPTGITEAFF TGCGCCAGCAGCTTAATACGGAGCCCGACAGGGATAACTGAAGCTTTCTTT
TRBD1 TRBJ1-5 TRBV29-1 - CSVGDRGQQPQHF TGCAGCGTTGGGGACAGGGGTCAACAGCCCCAGCATTTT
TRBD1 TRBJ2-4 TRBV7-2 many CASSRPGTGGGNIQYF TGTGCCAGCAGCCGTCCCGGGACAGGGGGCGGAAACATTCAGTACTTC
- TRBJ2-5 TRBV6-5 many CASSYGGTPGETQYF TGTGCCAGCAGTTACGGTGGGACCCCCGGGGAGACCCAGTACTTC
- TRBJ2-6 TRBV7-3 many CASSLRLSGVSGANVLTF TGTGCCAGCAGCCTCCGACTAAGCGGCGTCTCTGGGGCCAACGTCCTGACTTTC
TRBD1 TRBJ1-1 TRBV5-4 many CASSLELQGSGLAFF TGTGCCAGCAGCTTGGAGTTACAGGGGAGTGGGTTGGCTTTCTTT
- TRBJ1-3 TRBV11-2 many CASSLSYTGNTIYF TGTGCCAGCAGCTTGAGTTACACTGGAAACACCATATATTTT
- TRBJ1-5 TRBV7-2 many CASSVWFDQPQHF TGTGCCAGCAGCGTTTGGTTTGATCAGCCCCAGCATTTT
TRBD1 TRBJ1-2 TRBV12-3/TRBV12-4 many CASREDRGPYGYTF TGTGCCAGCAGGGAAGACAGGGGGCCCTATGGCTACACCTTC
- TRBJ2-1 TRBV18 many CASSPPTAAEQFF TGTGCCAGCTCACCACCGACAGCTGCTGAGCAGTTCTTC
TRBD1 TRBJ2-5 TRBV29-1 few CSSIWGQGGQQETQYF TGCAGCTCCATTTGGGGACAGGGAGGCCAACAAGAGACCCAGTACTTC
- TRBJ1-1 TRBV20-1 - CSARTAGVNLWAFF TGCAGTGCTAGGACGGCCGGCGTCAACCTTTGGGCTTTCTTT
- TRBJ2-1 TRBV11-1 many CASSLPPGQYNEQFF TGTGCCAGCAGCTTGCCACCTGGACAGTACAATGAGCAGTTCTTC
- TRBJ2-3 TRBV7-6 many CASSLNGGPTF TGTGCCAGCAGCTTGAATGGGGGGCCTACTTTT
- TRBJ2-4 TRBV29-1 - CSVLGHIFGGAINIQYF TGCAGCGTTCTCGGCCATATTTTTGGGGGCGCGATAAACATTCAGTACTTC
- TRBJ2-3 TRBV4-1 few CASSHARDIATDTQYF TGCGCCAGCAGCCATGCTCGGGACATAGCCACAGATACGCAGTATTTT
- TRBJ2-1 TRBV28 - CASSFGAAPYNEQFF TGTGCCAGCAGTTTCGGGGCCGCTCCCTACAATGAGCAGTTCTTC
TRBD1 TRBJ2-3 TRBV2 many CASKQRDRGLADTQYF TGTGCCAGCAAACAAAGGGACAGGGGGCTGGCAGATACGCAGTATTTT